A single sample gave rise to the 15 T cell receptor beta chains below, sequenced in a study of T cell responses to AZD1222 COVID-19 vaccine. This table comes from immunoSEQ multiplex PCR, and its TCRdb copy is limited to in-frame clones, with some not included. The table includes approximately 100,000 clones, more than 75% detected once. The input for sequencing was peripheral blood, taken on day 0 of AZD1222 vaccination. These receptors originate from an adult in good health.

This clone has a single count. The rearrangement joins TRBV5-5 to TRBJ2-3; D remains ambiguous. The length of the CDR3 is 11 residues. V was pared by 2 bases and J by 3 bases, with 1 base between. From germline, CDR1 is SGHKS and CDR2 YYEKEE (reference sequence). The CDR3, as DNA: TGTGCCAGCAGCTTAACAGATACGCAGTATTTT. This translates into CASSLTDTQYF. Full variable domain (missing parts from reference TRBV5-5 and TRBJ2-3): DAGVTQSPTHLIKTRGQQVTLRCSPISGHKSVSWYQQVLGQGPQFIFQYYEKEERGRGNFPDRFSARQFPNYSSELNVNALLLGDSALYLCASSLTDTQYFGPGTRLTVL.

The chain has TRBV29-1 and TRBJ1-1; TRBD1 is a possible D gene (6 bases). The V end was cut by 4 bases, the J end by 4 bases, with 22 bases between. The CDR3 extends over 16 amino acids. Germline CDR1 and CDR2: SQVTM and ANQGSEA. CDR3 coding DNA: TGCAGCGTTGTCGAGGCGAGTGGGGGCTTTTTCACTGAAGCTTTCTTT. Protein product: CSVVEASGGFFTEAFF.

This chain connects TRBV12-2 to TRBJ2-1. TRBV12-2 is designated a pseudogene. This CDR3 has 12 amino acids. CDR3 protein: CASRLWENEQFF. The CDR3 nucleotides are TGTGCAAGTCGCTTGTGGGAAAATGAGCAGTTCTTC.

The chain couples TRBV19 to TRBJ2-4; D is undetermined. CDR1 and CDR2 (germline): LNHDA, SQIVND (reference sequence). With 5 bases removed from V and 0 bases from J, the gap between germline ends came to 11 bases. The CDR3 is 15 residues long. Written as DNA, the CDR3 is TGTGCCAGTAGTTCCTTGACGCTAGCCAAAAACATTCAGTACTTC. This encodes CASSSLTLAKNIQYF.

The chain links TRBV7-9 to TRBJ2-2; D gene uncertain. CDR3 length: 14 amino acids. The V end lost 5 bases, the J end lost 15 bases, and 22 bases lay between the germline ends. Germline V CDR1 and CDR2: SEHNR, FQNEAQ (reference sequence). CDR3 protein: CASSQVRPSVLLFF. CDR3 coding DNA: TGTGCCAGCAGCCAAGTGCGTCCTTCAGTATTGTTGTTTTTT.

The count of this clone is one. The J gene is TRBJ1-2, the V gene TRBV19; 8 bases agree with TRBD1. CDR3 size: 16 residues. The V gene end was trimmed by 4 bases and the J gene end by 4 bases; junction bases not matched to a gene: 11. Per germline, CDR1 LNHDA and CDR2 SQIVND (reference sequence). In DNA form, the CDR3 reads TGTGCCAGTAGTACCAATACTGGACAGGGAATCTATGGCTACACCTTC. Encoded protein: CASSTNTGQGIYGYTF.

The chain employs TRBV19 and TRBJ2-2, with D tentatively TRBD2 (6 bases). Trimming shortened V by 3 bases and J by 7 bases, and 15 bases separated the two germline ends. The CDR3 has 15 amino acids. Germline V gene data show CDR1 as LNHDA and CDR2 as SQIVND (reference sequence). CDR3 DNA: TGTGCCAGTAGTATTATCGGGAGATGGGACGGGGAGCTGTTTTTT. Translated, it gives CASSIIGRWDGELFF.

V is TRBV4-3 and J is TRBJ2-4; weak D call: TRBD2 (6 bases). The germline gives CDR1 LGHNA, CDR2 YSLEER. The CDR3 runs to 14 residues. Trimming took off 0 bases at V and 7 bases at J, with 10 bases between the two ends. Here the CDR3 DNA reads TGCGCCAGCAGCCAAGATTCAGGGAGGAACATTCAGTACTTC. This translates into CASSQDSGRNIQYF.

V is TRBV21-1 and J is TRBJ2-1; the D call in the table, TRBD1, was not verified against the DNA. TRBV21-1 is a documented pseudogene. The CDR3 is 15 residues long. CDR3: CASSKGSTKYNEQFF. CDR3 DNA sequence: TGTGCCAGCAGCAAAGGTTCGACAAAATACAATGAGCAGTTCTTC.

The CDR3 coding sequence is TGTGCCAGCACCGCGACAGGGACAACGAATCAGCCCCAGCATTTT. As protein: CASTATGTTNQPQHF. The chain couples TRBV28 to TRBJ1-5; TRBD1 agrees at 7 bases. With V trimmed by 7 bases and J by 4 bases, 10 bases remained unmatched. Germline CDR1 MDHEN, CDR2 SYDVKM. The CDR3 runs to 15 residues.

This chain joins TRBV28 and TRBJ1-2; D may be TRBD1 (6 bases). This CDR3 contains 13 residues. The ends were cut back, 3 bases at V and 8 bases at J, with 13 bases in the middle. The germline CDR1 and CDR2 sequences are MDHEN and SYDVKM. The DNA for the CDR3 is TGTGCCAGCAGTTTGAGGAGCCAGGGGGGCTACACCTTC. Translating it yields CASSLRSQGGYTF.

The chain is built from TRBV28 and TRBJ1-2; D perhaps matches TRBD1 (6 bases). This CDR3 region has 14 residues. With 5 bases removed from V and 4 bases from J, the gap between germline ends came to 14 bases. CDR1 is MDHEN and CDR2 is SYDVKM in the germline V gene. CDR3 loop: CASSTRTEIYGYTF. CDR3 nucleotides: TGTGCCAGCAGTACACGGACAGAGATCTATGGCTACACCTTC.

V and J are TRBV5-1 and TRBJ2-2, with D unclear. V was pared by 0 bases and J by 0 bases, with 12 bases between. The germline gives CDR1 SGHRS, CDR2 YFSETQ. The CDR3 totals 17 residues. CDR3 sequence (DNA): TGCGCCAGCAGCTTGGCTGGGCTATCGTCGAACACCGGGGAGCTGTTTTTT. Amino acid sequence: CASSLAGLSSNTGELFF.

This rearrangement joins TRBV15 to TRBJ2-7; the D is unclear. The CDR3 consists of 13 residues. Germline loops: CDR1 LNHNV, CDR2 YYDKDF (reference sequence). V shed 2 bases and J shed 2 bases, with 7 bases lying between them. The CDR3 here is CATSRRVAYEQYF. The CDR3 nucleotides read TGTGCCACCAGCAGACGGGTTGCCTACGAGCAGTACTTC.

This sequence joins TRBV3-1 (or the pseudogene TRBV3-2) and TRBJ1-2; TRBD1 agrees at 10 bases. Germline CDR1 is LGHDT and CDR2 is YNNKEL (reference sequence). With V trimmed by 3 bases and J by 3 bases, 7 bases remained unmatched. CDR3 length: 16 amino acids. The CDR3 nucleotides read TGTGCCAGCAGCCACCTACCCGGGACAGGGGACTATGGCTACACCTTC. It translates to CASSHLPGTGDYGYTF.